This T cell receptor beta chain was profiled in a study of blood T cell repertoires in COVID-19. The assay was immunoSEQ multiplex PCR, and TCRdb's table has in-frame clones only and misses some. There are just over 650,000 clones in the sample; around 89% occur only once, and roughly 0.25% lies in the top ten. Germline loops: CDR1 SGHTA, CDR2 FQGNSA. Losses at the gene ends were 5 bases for V and 1 base for J; bases not matched to a gene: 10. CDR3 length equals 16 residues. This chain joins TRBV7-2 and TRBJ1-2, with 7 nucleotides matching TRBD1. The clonotype was recovered from a woman aged 18-29 years with acute or convalescent COVID-19. The sample comprised peripheral blood. CDR3 in amino acids: CASSGRQGAFNYGYTF. DNA for the CDR3: TGTGCCAGCAGCGGACGACAGGGCGCCTTTAACTATGGCTACACCTTC.